This passage covers 3 T cell receptor beta chains from one sample sequenced in a study of CXCR3-negative and CXCR3-positive naive CD8 T cells. 5' RACE with UMI labels generated the TRB cDNA libraries. TCRdb reanalyzed the 5' RACE reads and collapses them to one entry per CDR3 protein, without DNA. The sample's table shows over 100,000 distinct CDR3 sequences. Sequenced input: naive CXCR3- CD8+ T cells from blood. Subset here: CD45RO-CCR7+CD27+CD95- naive CD8+ T cells lacking CXCR3 (TNR3-). These receptors all stem from a human donor in good health. Some clones in this sample may be carry-over from other donors' samples.

This chain's CDR3 is CASSQGPPTGLNIQYF. The V gene is TRBV4-1, the J gene TRBJ2-4; the D call of TRBD1 rests on TCRdb alone, since no DNA is present to check it. The germline gives CDR1 MGHRA, CDR2 YSYEKL. This CDR3 has 16 residues.

This chain's CDR3 is CASRGQGGETQYF. V usage is TRBV12-3 or TRBV12-4 and J usage is TRBJ2-5; the TCRdb call, TRBD1, lacks DNA for checking. The CDR3 runs 13 residues.

The chain uses TRBV29-1 and TRBJ2-7; TCRdb indicates TRBD1, and absent DNA this call remains unverified. Per germline, CDR1 SQVTM and CDR2 ANQGSEA. The CDR3 is 15 residues long. This CDR3 reads CSVELTGGYPYEQYF.